The sequence of this T cell receptor beta chain was determined in a study of blood T cell repertoires in COVID-19. The wider study: Sample material is recorded as cDNA or gDNA derived from T cells, B-cell-depleted T cells, or PBMCs.

This CDR3 is 13 amino acids long. V shed 5 bases, J shed 4 bases, and the junction held 5 bases outside the gene matches. CDR1 is LNHDA, CDR2 SQIVND, per germline (reference sequence). In the original analysis: Using reference gene primer amplification, nucleated cell counts were estimated. Produced via immunoSEQ multiplex PCR; TCRdb's table is partial and in-frame only. That table furnishes V, J and clone size, whereas the DNA furnished D and trimming. The data hold more than 100,000 clones, with 82% observed a single time. The TCR originated in a woman between 70 and 85 years old with acute or convalescent COVID-19. Sequencing was carried out using peripheral blood. J is TRBJ2-7 and V is TRBV19; 7 bases map to TRBD1. Written as DNA, the CDR3 is TGTGCCAGTAGTCGACAGGGAAGATACGAGCAGTACTTC. Translation gives CASSRQGRYEQYF.